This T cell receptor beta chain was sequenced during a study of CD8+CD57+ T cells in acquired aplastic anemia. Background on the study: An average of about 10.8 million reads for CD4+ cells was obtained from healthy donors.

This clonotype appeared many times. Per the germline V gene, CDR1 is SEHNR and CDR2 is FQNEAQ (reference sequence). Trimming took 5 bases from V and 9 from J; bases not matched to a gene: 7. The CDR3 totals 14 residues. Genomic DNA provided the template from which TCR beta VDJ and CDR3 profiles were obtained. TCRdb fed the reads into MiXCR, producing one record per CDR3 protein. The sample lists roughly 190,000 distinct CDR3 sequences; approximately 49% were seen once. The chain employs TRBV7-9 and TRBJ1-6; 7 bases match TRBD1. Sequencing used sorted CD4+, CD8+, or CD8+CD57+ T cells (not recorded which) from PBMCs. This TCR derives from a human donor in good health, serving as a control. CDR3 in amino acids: CASSPTGESSPLHF. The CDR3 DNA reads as TGTGCCAGCAGCCCCACAGGGGAAAGTTCACCCCTCCACTTT. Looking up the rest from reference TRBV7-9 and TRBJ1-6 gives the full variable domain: DTGVSQNPRHKITKRGQNVTFRCDPISEHNRLYWYRQTLGQGPEFLTYFQNEAQLEKSRLLSDRFSAERPKGSFSTLEIQRTEQGDSAMYLCASSPTGESSPLHFGNGTRLTVT.